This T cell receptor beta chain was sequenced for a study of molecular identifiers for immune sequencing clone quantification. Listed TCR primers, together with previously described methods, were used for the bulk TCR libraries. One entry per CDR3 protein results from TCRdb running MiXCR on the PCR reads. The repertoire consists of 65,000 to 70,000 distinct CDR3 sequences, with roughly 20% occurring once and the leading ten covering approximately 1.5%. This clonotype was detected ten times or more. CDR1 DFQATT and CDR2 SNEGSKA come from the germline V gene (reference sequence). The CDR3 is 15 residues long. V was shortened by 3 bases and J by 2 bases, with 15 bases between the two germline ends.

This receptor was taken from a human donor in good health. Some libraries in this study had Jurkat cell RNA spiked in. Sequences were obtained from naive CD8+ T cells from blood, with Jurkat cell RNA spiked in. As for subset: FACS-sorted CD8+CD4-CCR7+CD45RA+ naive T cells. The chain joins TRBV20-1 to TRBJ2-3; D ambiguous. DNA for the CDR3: TGCAGTGCTAGTTTCTACTGGACGGACACAGATACGCAGTATTTT. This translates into CSASFYWTDTDTQYF.